The clone carrying this T cell receptor beta chain was counted once. Its matching antigen is unknown. The source of the sample is a study of shared clonotypes between healthy human individuals. Here immunoSEQ multiplex PCR was the method, and the copy in TCRdb shows in-frame clones only, minus some. The table records about 380,000 clones, about 96% of them present only once. Regarding the study as a whole: Naive subsets generally had larger estimated richness than memory subsets. Generation of non-shared clonotypes was less probable than generation of clonotypes shared by all four donors.

This CDR3 spans 14 amino acids. CDR1 is SGHNT and CDR2 is YYREEE in the germline V gene (reference sequence). V was clipped by 4 bases and J by 1 base; unmatched bases: 2. The source of this sequence is a man aged 25-40 years in good health. The rearrangement joins TRBV5-4 to TRBJ2-7; 10 bases are a match to TRBD1. Material for sequencing was memory CD8+ T cells sorted from blood. As to subset: CD45RO+ cells pooled with CCR7-negative TemRA cells. CDR3 coding DNA: TGTGCCAGCAGCCGGGACAGGGGTTCCTACGAGCAGTACTTC. Residues: CASSRDRGSYEQYF.